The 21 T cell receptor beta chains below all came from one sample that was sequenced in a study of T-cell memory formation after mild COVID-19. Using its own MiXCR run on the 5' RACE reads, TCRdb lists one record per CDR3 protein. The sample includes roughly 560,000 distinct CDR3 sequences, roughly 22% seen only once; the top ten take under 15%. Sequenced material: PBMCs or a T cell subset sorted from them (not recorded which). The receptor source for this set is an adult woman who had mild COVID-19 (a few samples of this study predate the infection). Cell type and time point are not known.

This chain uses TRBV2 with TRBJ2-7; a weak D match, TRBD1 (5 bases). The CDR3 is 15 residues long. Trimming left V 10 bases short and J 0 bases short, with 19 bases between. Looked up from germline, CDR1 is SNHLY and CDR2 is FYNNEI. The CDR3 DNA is TGTGCCACTCCGCTCTCAGGGTTGGGCTCCTACGAGCAGTACTTC. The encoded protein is CATPLSGLGSYEQYF.

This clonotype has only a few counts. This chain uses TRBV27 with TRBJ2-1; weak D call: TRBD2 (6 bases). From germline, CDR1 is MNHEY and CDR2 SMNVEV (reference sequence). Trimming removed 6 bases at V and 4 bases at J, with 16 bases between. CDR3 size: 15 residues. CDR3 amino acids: CASRLADGSYNEQFF. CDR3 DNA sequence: TGTGCCAGCAGACTGGCGGACGGGAGTTACAATGAGCAGTTCTTC.

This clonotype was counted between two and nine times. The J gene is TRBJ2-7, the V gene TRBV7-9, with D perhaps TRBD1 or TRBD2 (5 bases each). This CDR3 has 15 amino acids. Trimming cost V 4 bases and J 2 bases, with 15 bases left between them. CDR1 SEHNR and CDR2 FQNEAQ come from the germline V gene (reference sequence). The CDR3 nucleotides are TGTGCCAGCAGCTCCACCGGGACCCGGACCTACGAGCAGTACTTC. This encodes CASSSTGTRTYEQYF.

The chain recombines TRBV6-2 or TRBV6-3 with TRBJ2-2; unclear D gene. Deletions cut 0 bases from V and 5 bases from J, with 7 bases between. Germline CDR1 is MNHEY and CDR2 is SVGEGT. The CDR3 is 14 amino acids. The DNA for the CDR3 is TGTGCCAGCAGTTACTCGTTGGCTACCGGGGAGCTGTTTTTT. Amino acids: CASSYSLATGELFF.

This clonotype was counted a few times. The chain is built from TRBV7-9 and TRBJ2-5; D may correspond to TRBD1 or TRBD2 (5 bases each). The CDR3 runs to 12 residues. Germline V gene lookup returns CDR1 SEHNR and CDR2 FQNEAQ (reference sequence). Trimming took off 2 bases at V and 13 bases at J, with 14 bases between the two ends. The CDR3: CASSLSGTVLYF. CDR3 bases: TGTGCCAGCAGCTTATCCGGGACGGTTTTGTACTTC.

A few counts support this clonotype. DNA for the CDR3: TGTGCCAGCAGTTTAGCCGGGCGGGATTCACCCCTCCACTTT. Amino acid sequence: CASSLAGRDSPLHF. The V gene is TRBV12-3 or TRBV12-4, the J gene TRBJ1-6, with unresolved D. The CDR3 totals 14 residues. Trimming removed 0 bases at V and 8 bases at J, with 8 bases between.

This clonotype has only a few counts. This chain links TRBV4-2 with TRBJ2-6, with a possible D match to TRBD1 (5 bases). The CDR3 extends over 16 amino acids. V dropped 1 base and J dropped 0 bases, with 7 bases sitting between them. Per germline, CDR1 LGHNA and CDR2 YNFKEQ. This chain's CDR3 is CASSQADTSGANVLTF. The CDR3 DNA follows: TGTGCCAGCAGCCAAGCGGACACCTCTGGGGCCAACGTCCTGACTTTC.

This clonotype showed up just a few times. The CDR3 coding sequence is TGTGCCTCGGGAGGATTTCCCTACGAGCAGTACTTC. This encodes CASGGFPYEQYF. The V gene is TRBV6-1, the J gene TRBJ2-7; 7 bases match TRBD2. Per the germline V gene, CDR1 is MNHNS and CDR2 is SASEGT. The CDR3 sequence is 12 residues long. With V trimmed by 11 bases and J by 2 bases, 6 bases remained unmatched.

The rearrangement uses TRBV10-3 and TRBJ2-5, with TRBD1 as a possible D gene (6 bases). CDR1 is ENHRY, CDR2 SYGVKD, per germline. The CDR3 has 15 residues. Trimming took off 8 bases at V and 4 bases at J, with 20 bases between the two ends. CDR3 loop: CAISGGEGMGETQYF. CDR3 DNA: TGTGCCATCTCTGGGGGCGAAGGGATGGGAGAGACCCAGTACTTC.

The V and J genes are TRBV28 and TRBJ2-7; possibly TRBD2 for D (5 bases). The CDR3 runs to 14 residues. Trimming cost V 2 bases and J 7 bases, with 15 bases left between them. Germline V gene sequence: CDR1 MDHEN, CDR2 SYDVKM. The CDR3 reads CASSLAHGPGEQYF. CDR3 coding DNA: TGTGCCAGCAGTTTAGCGCATGGCCCGGGGGAGCAGTACTTC.

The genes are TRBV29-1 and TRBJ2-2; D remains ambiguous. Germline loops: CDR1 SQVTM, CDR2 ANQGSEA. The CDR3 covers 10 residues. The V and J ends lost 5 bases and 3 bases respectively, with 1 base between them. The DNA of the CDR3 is TGCAGCGTTTACACCGGGGAGCTGTTTTTT. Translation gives CSVYTGELFF.

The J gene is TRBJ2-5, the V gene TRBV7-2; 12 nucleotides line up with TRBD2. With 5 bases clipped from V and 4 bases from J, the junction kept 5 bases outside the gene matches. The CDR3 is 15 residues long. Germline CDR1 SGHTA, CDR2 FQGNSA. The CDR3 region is CASSPSSGRGETQYF. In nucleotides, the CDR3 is TGTGCCAGCAGCCCTTCTAGCGGGAGGGGAGAGACCCAGTACTTC.

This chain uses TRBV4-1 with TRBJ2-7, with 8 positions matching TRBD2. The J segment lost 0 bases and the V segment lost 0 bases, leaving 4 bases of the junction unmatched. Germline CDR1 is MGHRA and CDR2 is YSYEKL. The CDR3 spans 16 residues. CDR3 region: CASSQEKRGSSYEQYF. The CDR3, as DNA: TGCGCCAGCAGCCAAGAAAAGCGGGGGAGCTCCTACGAGCAGTACTTC.

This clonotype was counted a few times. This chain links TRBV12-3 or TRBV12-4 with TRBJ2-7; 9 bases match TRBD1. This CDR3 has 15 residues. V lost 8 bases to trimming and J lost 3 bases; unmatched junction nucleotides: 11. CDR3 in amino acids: CASVNAGTGSYEQYF. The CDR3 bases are TGTGCCAGCGTCAATGCCGGGACAGGGAGCTACGAGCAGTACTTC.

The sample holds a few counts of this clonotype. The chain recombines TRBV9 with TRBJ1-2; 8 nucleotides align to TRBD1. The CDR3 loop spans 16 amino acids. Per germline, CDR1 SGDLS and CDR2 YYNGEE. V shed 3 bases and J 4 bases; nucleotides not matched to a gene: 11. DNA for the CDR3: TGTGCCAGCAGCGCCTCCGGGACAGGAAAAGTCTATGGCTACACCTTC. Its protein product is CASSASGTGKVYGYTF.

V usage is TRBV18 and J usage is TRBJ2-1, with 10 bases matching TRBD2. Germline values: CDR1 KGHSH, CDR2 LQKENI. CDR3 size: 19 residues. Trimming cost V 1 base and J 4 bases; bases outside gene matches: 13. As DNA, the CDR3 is TGTGCCAGCTCACCACGGGCCCATCCGGGACTAGCGACTTACAATGAGCAGTTCTTC. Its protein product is CASSPRAHPGLATYNEQFF.

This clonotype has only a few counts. CDR3 protein: CASSVGSPPYNEQFF. CDR3 DNA: TGTGCCAGCAGCGTAGGTAGTCCCCCCTACAATGAGCAGTTCTTC. The chain combines TRBV9 with TRBJ2-1; D not resolved. V lost 0 bases and J 2 bases, leaving 9 bases between the germline ends. The CDR3 loop spans 15 amino acids. CDR1 SGDLS and CDR2 YYNGEE come from the germline V gene.

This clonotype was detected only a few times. This CDR3 reads CATTVGYSGNTIYF. Here the CDR3 DNA reads TGTGCCACCACCGTAGGTTACTCTGGAAACACCATATATTTT. This rearrangement joins TRBV15 to TRBJ1-3; the D is unclear. The CDR3 is 14 amino acids. Trimming took off 7 bases at V and 0 bases at J, with 10 bases between the two ends. Germline assignment: CDR1 LNHNV and CDR2 YYDKDF (reference sequence).

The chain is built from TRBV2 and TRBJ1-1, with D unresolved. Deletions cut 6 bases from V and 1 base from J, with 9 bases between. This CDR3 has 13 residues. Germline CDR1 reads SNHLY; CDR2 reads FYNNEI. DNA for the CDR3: TGTGCCAGCAGAGTCTCCCCGAACACTGAAGCTTTCTTT. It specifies CASRVSPNTEAFF.

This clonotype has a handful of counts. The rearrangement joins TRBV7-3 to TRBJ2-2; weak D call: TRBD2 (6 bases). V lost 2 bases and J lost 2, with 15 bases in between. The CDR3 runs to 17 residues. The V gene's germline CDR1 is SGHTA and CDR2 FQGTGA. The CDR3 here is CASSLQFVSGNTGELFF. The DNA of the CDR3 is TGTGCCAGCAGCTTACAATTTGTTAGCGGAAACACCGGGGAGCTGTTTTTT.

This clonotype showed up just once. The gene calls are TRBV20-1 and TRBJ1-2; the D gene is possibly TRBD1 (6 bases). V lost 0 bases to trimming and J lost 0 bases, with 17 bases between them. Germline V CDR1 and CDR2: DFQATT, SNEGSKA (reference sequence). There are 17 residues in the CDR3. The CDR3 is CSARDGGQALSNYGYTF. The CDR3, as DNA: TGCAGTGCTAGAGATGGGGGGCAGGCCCTTTCTAACTATGGCTACACCTTC.